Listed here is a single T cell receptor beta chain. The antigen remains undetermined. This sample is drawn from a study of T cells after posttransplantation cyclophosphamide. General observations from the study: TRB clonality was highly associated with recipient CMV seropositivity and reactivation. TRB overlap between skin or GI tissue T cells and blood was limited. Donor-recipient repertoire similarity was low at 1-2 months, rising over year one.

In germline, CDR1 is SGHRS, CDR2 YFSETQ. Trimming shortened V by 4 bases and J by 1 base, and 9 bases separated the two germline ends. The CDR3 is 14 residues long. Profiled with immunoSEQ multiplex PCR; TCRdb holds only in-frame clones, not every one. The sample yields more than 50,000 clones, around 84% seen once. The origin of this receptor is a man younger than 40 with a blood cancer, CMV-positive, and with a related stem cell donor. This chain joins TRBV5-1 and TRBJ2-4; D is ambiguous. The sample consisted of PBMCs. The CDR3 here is CASSPNAAKNIQYF. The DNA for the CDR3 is TGCGCCAGCAGCCCAAACGCGGCCAAAAACATTCAGTACTTC.